This T cell receptor beta chain stems from a study of beta chain features in type 1 diabetes. Study-level results: VDJ junctions from patients with type 1 diabetes contained fewer insertions and more deletions.

Reverse transcribing all isolated RNA meant expressed TCRB transcripts were sequenced. The table came from immunoSEQ multiplex PCR; TCRdb's copy has only in-frame clones and leaves some out. This table has 150,000 to 200,000 clones, more than 10% appearing once. This clone turned up a few times. Its antigen is still unknown. Germline assignment: CDR1 GTSNPN and CDR2 SVGIG (reference sequence). The trim removed 1 base at V and 2 bases at J, leaving 10 bases unmatched. The CDR3 is 17 residues long. This TCR was sampled from a woman younger than 30 in good health. The gene calls are TRBV30 and TRBJ2-7, with 11 bases that match TRBD1. The sample consisted of central memory CD4+ T cells from blood. The CDR3 reads CAWSDRSGTGGAYEQYF. CDR3 sequence (DNA): TGTGCCTGGAGTGACAGGAGCGGGACAGGGGGGGCCTACGAGCAGTACTTC.